This TCR beta chain was recovered during a study of CD8 T cells in ankylosing spondylitis. Trimming cost V 2 bases and J 9 bases, with 20 bases left between them. The CDR3 length is 16 residues. CDR1 and CDR2 from the germline V gene are SEHNR and FQNEAQ (reference sequence). Via MiXCR, TCRdb re-called the 5' RACE reads, giving one row per CDR3 protein. This table holds about 220,000 distinct CDR3 sequences, 6% to 8.5% found once. Notes on the study in general: Made up of eight highly homologous variants, a TCR beta motif appeared characteristic of ankylosing spondylitis blood.

This clonotype has a count of ten or more. Antigen specificity is unknown. Sequencing used blood, either unsorted or a sorted T cell fraction (not recorded which). The chain is built from TRBV7-9 and TRBJ2-1; D remains unclear. The receptor was derived from a male donor with ankylosing spondylitis. The CDR3 DNA reads as TGTGCCAGCAGCTTACTGCTTGTGAGGAAAGGCGGTGAGCAGTTCTTC. The encoded protein is CASSLLLVRKGGEQFF.